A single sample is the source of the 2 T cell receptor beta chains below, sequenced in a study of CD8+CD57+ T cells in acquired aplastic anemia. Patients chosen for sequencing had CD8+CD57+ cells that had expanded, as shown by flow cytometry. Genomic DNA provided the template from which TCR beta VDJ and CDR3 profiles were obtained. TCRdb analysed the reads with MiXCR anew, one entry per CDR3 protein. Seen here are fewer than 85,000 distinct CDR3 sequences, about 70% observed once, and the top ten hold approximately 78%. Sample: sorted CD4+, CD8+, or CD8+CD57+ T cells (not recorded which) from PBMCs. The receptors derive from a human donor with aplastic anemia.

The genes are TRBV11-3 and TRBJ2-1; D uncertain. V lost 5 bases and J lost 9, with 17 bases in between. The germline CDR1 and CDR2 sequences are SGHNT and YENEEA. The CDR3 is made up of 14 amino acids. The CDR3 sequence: CASSNRSGLAEQFF. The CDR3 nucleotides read TGTGCCAGCAGCAACCGATCCGGGTTGGCTGAGCAGTTCTTC.

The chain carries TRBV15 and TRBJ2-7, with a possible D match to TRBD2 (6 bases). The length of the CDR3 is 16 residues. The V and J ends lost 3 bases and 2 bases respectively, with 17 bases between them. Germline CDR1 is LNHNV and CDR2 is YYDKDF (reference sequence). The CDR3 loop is CATSRVTGTSAYEQYF. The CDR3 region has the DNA TGTGCCACCAGCAGGGTCACCGGGACTTCGGCCTACGAGCAGTACTTC.